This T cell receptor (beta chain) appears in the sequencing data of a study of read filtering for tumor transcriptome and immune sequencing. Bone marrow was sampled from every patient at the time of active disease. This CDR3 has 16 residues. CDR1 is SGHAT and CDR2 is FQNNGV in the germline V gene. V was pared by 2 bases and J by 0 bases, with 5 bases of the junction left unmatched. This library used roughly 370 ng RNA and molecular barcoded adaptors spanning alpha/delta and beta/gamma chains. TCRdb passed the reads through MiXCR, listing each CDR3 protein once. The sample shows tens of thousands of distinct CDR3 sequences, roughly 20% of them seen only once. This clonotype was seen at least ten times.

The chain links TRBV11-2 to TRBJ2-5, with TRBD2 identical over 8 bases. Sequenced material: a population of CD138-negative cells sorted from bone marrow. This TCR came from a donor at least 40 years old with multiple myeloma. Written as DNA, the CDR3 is TGTGCCAGCAGCTTAACGAGCGGGGGTAACCAAGAGACCCAGTACTTC. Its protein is CASSLTSGGNQETQYF.